This T cell receptor beta chain was profiled in a study of cytomegalovirus exposure and HLA in healthy donors. Repertoires were generated with immunoSEQ multiplex PCR, while TCRdb's copy carries only in-frame clones and drops some. The sample has some 110,000 clones; roughly nine tenths are singletons. For this clone: The antigen is not known.

Findings and limits, study-wide: For cytomegalovirus status, the classifier reportedly gave diagnoses with high specificity and sensitivity.

The germline V gene has CDR1 MRHNA and CDR2 SNTAGT. The V gene lost 1 base and the J gene lost 4 bases, with 10 bases spanning the gap. There are 15 residues in the CDR3. The receptor comes from a man aged 18-30 years in good health and CMV-seropositive. The source material was PBMCs. The chain joins TRBV6-4 to TRBJ2-2; D gene uncertain. CDR3: CASSDLPGITGELFF. Written as DNA, the CDR3 is TGTGCCAGCAGTGACTTGCCAGGAATCACCGGGGAGCTGTTTTTT.